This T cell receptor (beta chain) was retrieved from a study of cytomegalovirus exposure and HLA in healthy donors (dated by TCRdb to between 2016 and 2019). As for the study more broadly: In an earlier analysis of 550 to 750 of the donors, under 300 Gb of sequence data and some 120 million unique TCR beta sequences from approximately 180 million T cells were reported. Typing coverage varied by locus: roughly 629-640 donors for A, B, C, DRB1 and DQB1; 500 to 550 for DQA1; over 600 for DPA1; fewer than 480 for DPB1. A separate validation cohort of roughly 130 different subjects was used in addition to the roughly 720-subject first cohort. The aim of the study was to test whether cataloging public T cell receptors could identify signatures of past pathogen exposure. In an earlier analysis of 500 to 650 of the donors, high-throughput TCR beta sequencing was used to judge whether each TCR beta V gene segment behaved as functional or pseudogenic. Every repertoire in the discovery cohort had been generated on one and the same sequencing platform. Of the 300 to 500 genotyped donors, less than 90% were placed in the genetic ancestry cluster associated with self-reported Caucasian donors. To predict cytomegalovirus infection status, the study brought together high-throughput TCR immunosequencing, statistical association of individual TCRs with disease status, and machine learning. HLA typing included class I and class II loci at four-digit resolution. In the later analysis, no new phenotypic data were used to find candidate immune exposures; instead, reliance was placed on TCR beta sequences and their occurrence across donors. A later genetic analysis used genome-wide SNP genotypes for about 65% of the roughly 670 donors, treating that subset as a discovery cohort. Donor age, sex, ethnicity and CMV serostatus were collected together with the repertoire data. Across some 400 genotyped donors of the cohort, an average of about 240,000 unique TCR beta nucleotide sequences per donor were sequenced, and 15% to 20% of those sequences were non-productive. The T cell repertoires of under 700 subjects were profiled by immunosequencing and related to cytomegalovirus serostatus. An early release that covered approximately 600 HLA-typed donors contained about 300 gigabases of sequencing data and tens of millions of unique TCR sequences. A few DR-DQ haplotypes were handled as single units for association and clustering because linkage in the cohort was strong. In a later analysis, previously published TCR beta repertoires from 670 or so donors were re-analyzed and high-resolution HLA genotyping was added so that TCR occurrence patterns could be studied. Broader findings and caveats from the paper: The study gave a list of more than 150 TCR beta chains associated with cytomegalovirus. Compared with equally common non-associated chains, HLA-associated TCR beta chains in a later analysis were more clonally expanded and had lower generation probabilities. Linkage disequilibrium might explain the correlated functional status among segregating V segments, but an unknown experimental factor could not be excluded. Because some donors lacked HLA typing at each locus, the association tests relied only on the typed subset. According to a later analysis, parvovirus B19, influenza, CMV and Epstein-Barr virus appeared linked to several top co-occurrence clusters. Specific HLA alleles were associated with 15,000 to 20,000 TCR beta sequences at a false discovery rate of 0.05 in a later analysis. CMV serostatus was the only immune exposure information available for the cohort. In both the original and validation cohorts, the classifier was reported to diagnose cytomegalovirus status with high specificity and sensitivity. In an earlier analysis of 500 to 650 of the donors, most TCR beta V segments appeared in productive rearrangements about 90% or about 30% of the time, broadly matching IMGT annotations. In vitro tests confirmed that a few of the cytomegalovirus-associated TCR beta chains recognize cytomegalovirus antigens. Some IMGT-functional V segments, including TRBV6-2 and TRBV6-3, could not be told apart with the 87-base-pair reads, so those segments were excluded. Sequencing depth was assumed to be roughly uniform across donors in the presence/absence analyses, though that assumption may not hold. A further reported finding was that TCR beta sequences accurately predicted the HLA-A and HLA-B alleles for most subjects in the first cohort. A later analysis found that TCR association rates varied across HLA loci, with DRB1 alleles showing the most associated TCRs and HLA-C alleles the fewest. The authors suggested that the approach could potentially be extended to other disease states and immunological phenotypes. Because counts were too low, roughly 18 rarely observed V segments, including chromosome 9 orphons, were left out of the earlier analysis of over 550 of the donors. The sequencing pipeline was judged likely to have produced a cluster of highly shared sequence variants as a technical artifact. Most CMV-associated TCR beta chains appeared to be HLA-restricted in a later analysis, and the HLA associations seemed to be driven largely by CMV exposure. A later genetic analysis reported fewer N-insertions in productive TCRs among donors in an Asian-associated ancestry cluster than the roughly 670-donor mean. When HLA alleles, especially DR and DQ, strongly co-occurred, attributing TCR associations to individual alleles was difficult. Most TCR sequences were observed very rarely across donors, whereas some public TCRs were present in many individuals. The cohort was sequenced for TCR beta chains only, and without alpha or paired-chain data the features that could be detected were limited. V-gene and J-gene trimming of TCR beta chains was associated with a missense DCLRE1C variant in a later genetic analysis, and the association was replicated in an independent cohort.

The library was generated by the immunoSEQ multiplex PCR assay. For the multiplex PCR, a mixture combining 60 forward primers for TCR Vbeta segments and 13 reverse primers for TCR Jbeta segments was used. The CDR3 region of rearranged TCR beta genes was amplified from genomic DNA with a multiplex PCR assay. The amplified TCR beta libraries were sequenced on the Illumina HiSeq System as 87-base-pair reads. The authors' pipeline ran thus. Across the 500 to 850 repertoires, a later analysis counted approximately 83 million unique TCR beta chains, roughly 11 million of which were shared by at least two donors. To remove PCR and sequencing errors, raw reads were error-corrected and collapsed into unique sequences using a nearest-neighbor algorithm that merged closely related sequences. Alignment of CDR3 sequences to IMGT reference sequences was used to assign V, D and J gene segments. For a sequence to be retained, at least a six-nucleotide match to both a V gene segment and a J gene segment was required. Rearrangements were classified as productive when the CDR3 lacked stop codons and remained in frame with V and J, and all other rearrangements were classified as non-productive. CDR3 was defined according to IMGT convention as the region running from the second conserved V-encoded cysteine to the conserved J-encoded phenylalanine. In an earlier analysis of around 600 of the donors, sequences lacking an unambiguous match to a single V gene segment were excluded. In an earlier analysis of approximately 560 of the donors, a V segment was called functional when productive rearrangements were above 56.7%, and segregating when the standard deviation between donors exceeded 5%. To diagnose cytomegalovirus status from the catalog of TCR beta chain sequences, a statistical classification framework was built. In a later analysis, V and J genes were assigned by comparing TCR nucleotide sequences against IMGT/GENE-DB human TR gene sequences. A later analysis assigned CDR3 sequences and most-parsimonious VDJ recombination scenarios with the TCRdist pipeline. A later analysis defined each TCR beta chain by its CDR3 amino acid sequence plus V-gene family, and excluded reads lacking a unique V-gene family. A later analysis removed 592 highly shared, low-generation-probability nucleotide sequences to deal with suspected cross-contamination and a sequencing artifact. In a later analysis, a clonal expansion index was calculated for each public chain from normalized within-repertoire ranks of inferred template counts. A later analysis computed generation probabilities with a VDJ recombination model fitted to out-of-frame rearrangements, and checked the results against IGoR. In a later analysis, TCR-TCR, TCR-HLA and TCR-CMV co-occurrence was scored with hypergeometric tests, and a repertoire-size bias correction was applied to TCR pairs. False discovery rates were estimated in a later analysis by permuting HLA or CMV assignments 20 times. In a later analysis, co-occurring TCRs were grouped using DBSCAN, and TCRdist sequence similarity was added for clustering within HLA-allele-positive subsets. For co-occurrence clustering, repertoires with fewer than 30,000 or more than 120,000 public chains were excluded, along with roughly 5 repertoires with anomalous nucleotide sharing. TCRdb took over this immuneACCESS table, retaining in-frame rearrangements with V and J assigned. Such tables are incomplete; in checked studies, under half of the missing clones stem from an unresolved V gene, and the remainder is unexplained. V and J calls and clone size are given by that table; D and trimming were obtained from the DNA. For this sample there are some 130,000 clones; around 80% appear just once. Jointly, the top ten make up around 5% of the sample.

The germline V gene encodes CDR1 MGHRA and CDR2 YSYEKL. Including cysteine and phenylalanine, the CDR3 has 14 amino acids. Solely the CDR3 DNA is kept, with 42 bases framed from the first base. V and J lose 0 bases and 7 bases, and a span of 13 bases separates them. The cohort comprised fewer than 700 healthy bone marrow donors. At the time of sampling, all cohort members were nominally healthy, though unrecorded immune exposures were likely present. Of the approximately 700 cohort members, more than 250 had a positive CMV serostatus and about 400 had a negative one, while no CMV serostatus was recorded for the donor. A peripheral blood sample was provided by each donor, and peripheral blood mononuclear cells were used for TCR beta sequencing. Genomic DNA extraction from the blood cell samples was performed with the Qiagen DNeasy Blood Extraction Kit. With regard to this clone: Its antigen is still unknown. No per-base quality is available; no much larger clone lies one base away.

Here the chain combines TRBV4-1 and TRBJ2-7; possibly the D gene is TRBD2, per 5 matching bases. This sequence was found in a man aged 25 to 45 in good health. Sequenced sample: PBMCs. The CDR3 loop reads CASSQDKARGEQYF. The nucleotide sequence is TGCGCCAGCAGCCAAGATAAGGCCCGCGGGGAGCAGTACTTC.